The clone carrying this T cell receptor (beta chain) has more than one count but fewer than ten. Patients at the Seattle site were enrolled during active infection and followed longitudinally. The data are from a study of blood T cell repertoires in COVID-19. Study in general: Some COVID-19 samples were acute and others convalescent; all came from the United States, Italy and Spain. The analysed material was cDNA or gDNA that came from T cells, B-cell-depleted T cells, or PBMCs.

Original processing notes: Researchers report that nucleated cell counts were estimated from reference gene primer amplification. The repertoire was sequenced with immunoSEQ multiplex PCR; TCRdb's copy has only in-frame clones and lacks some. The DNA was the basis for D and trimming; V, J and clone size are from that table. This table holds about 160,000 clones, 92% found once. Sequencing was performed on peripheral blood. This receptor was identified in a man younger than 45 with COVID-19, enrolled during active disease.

CDR3 protein: CAISESVLPDEQYF. In DNA form, the CDR3 reads TGTGCCATCAGTGAGTCTGTTTTACCAGACGAGCAGTACTTC. The rearrangement links TRBV10-3 to TRBJ2-7; D uncertain. Trimming left V 0 bases short and J 5 bases short, with 11 bases between. The CDR3 sequence is 14 residues long. Germline loops: CDR1 ENHRY, CDR2 SYGVKD.